What follows are 23 T cell receptor beta chains derived from one specimen sequenced in a study of T cells after yellow fever vaccination. TCRdb analysed the 5' RACE reads with MiXCR anew, one entry per CDR3 protein. Seen here are about 550,000 distinct CDR3 sequences, around 21% observed once, and the top ten hold roughly an eighth. The source material was PBMCs, sampled 15 days after the yellow fever booster vaccination. Receptor source: a man under 40 who received the YFV17D yellow fever vaccine.

The chain links TRBV29-1 to TRBJ1-1, with D possibly TRBD1 on 6 matching bases. The V gene's germline CDR1 is SQVTM and CDR2 ANQGSEA. This CDR3 is 10 amino acids long. V lost 4 bases to trimming and J lost 7 bases, with 7 bases between them. As DNA, the CDR3 is TGCAGCGTTGTGGACAGTGAAGCTTTCTTT. Protein: CSVVDSEAFF.

J is TRBJ2-5 and V is TRBV28; 12 nucleotides match TRBD1. J lost 4 bases, V lost 3 bases, and 6 bases had no gene match. CDR3 length: 16 amino acids. Germline CDR1 reads MDHEN; CDR2 reads SYDVKM. Here the CDR3 DNA reads TGTGCCAGCAGTTTCAGGGACAGGGGGCAGCGAGAGACCCAGTACTTC. Its translation: CASSFRDRGQRETQYF.

The chain links TRBV6-5 to TRBJ2-5, with no clear D. V dropped 2 bases and J dropped 2 bases, with 12 bases sitting between them. This CDR3 region has 15 residues. CDR1 is MNHEY and CDR2 is SVGAGI in the germline V gene. The CDR3 coding sequence is TGTGCCAGCAGTTACAATCCGGCAGATCAAGAGACCCAGTACTTC. Translated, it gives CASSYNPADQETQYF.

V is TRBV19 and J is TRBJ2-2; 8 bases fit TRBD2. Trimming took 3 bases from V and 4 from J; bases not matched to a gene: 7. The CDR3 totals 16 residues. Germline V gene data show CDR1 as LNHDA and CDR2 as SQIVND (reference sequence). The CDR3 bases are TGTGCCAGTAGTATCGGGGCGGGAGGTCGCACCGGGGAGCTGTTTTTT. Translated, it gives CASSIGAGGRTGELFF. Full variable domain (remainder filled in from reference TRBV19 and TRBJ2-2): DGGITQSPKYLFRKEGQNVTLSCEQNLNHDAMYWYRQDPGQGLRLIYYSQIVNDFQKGDIAEGYSVSREKKESFPLTVTSAQKNPTAFYLCASSIGAGGRTGELFFGEGSRLTVL.

The chain couples TRBV18 to TRBJ1-3, with a possible D match to TRBD1 (6 bases). This CDR3 contains 16 residues. Trimming took 3 bases from V and 0 from J, leaving 12 bases between them. Germline assignment: CDR1 KGHSH and CDR2 LQKENI. The CDR3 spells CASSPAGASSGNTIYF. The DNA for the CDR3 is TGTGCCAGCTCACCTGCGGGGGCAAGCTCTGGAAACACCATATATTTT.

Only a few counts were recorded for this clonotype. V is TRBV27 and J is TRBJ2-7; TRBD1 might be the D (6 bases). Trimming stripped 7 bases from V and 1 base from J, with 14 bases between. Germline V lookup: CDR1 MNHEY, CDR2 SMNVEV (reference sequence). This CDR3 comprises 14 residues. CDR3 region: CASNPTGPSYEQYF. In DNA, the CDR3 is TGTGCCAGCAACCCTACAGGGCCGTCCTACGAGCAGTACTTC.

The V call is TRBV10-3, the J call TRBJ2-7, with TRBD2 identical over 15 bases. Trimming at V came to 10 bases and at J to 1 base, leaving 8 bases not matched to a gene. CDR1 is ENHRY, CDR2 SYGVKD, per germline. The CDR3 totals 16 residues. CDR3 residues: CATSPGLAGGSYEQYF. The CDR3 coding sequence is TGTGCCACTTCGCCGGGACTAGCGGGAGGATCCTACGAGCAGTACTTC.

In nucleotides, the CDR3 is TGTGCCAGCTCACCGCCAAACCCAGGGAACTCTGGGGCCAACGTCCTGACTTTC. Its translation: CASSPPNPGNSGANVLTF. V gene TRBV18 combines with J gene TRBJ2-6, with a possible D match to TRBD1 (5 bases). The CDR3 is 18 amino acids. From germline, CDR1 is KGHSH and CDR2 LQKENI. Trimming shortened V by 3 bases and J by 0 bases, and 15 bases separated the two germline ends.

The V call is TRBV5-1, the J call TRBJ2-3; 10 bases fit TRBD2. The CDR3 contains 15 residues. Germline CDR1 is SGHRS and CDR2 is YFSETQ. Trimming took 2 bases from V and 7 from J; bases not matched to a gene: 7. The CDR3 is CASSFLAGEINTQYF. The CDR3 DNA reads as TGCGCCAGCAGCTTTCTAGCGGGAGAGATAAATACGCAGTATTTT.

V gene TRBV6-5 combines with J gene TRBJ2-7; TRBD2 is a possible D gene (6 bases). The germline V gene has CDR1 MNHEY and CDR2 SVGAGI. The ends were cut back, 0 bases at V and 3 bases at J, with 9 bases in the middle. This CDR3 comprises 14 residues. CDR3 sequence reads: CASSYSGLDYEQYF. The CDR3 DNA follows: TGTGCCAGCAGTTACTCGGGACTGGACTACGAGCAGTACTTC.

This clonotype was found a few times. The chain links TRBV20-1 to TRBJ2-1, with 7 bases identical to TRBD2. Germline CDR1 is DFQATT and CDR2 is SNEGSKA (reference sequence). Trimming cost V 1 base and J 5 bases; bases outside gene matches: 11. There are 16 residues in the CDR3. CDR3 sequence reads: CSARGAGDTWDNEQFF. The CDR3 DNA is TGCAGTGCTAGAGGGGCGGGAGACACGTGGGACAATGAGCAGTTCTTC.

This clonotype was counted between two and nine times. CDR3 bases: TGTGCCAGCAGCGTAGGGAAGGGTGGGGGGTATACTGAAGCTTTCTTT. It yields the protein CASSVGKGGGYTEAFF. The V call is TRBV9, the J call TRBJ1-1, with D maybe TRBD1 (5 bases). Deletions cut 0 bases from V and 5 bases from J, with 17 bases between. Looked up from germline, CDR1 is SGDLS and CDR2 is YYNGEE. The CDR3 contains 16 residues.

In this sample, this clonotype turned up a few times. V is TRBV4-2 and J is TRBJ2-1; D is uncertain. V shed 1 base and J shed 5 bases, with 15 bases lying between them. The CDR3 consists of 16 residues. Germline CDR1 is LGHNA and CDR2 is YNFKEQ. CDR3 sequence reads: CASSQGARSPHNEQFF. CDR3 nucleotide sequence: TGTGCCAGCAGCCAAGGGGCCAGGTCCCCCCACAATGAGCAGTTCTTC.

The V gene is TRBV4-3, the J gene TRBJ2-5, with a tentative D call TRBD1 (6 bases). This CDR3 has 15 amino acids. Per the germline V gene, CDR1 is LGHNA and CDR2 is YSLEER. Trimming removed 3 bases at V and 5 bases at J, with 16 bases between. The CDR3 DNA is TGCGCCAGCAGCCAGTACAAAGGGGGTTTCGAGACCCAGTACTTC. Amino acid sequence: CASSQYKGGFETQYF.

This clonotype showed up many times. CDR3 in amino acids: CASSQGNEQFF. CDR3 sequence (DNA): TGTGCCAGCAGTCAGGGGAATGAGCAGTTCTTC. The V gene is TRBV12-3 or TRBV12-4, the J gene TRBJ2-1; weak D call: TRBD1 (6 bases). The V end lost 5 bases, the J end lost 7 bases, and 6 bases lay between the germline ends. The CDR3 extends over 11 amino acids.

The rearrangement joins TRBV3-1 to TRBJ2-1; TRBD2 agrees at 11 bases. The CDR3 consists of 15 residues. The germline V gene has CDR1 LGHDT and CDR2 YNNKEL (reference sequence). V lost 1 base and J lost 9; bases outside the gene matches: 5. CDR3: CASSQVLAGVSEQFF. CDR3 coding DNA: TGTGCCAGCAGCCAAGTACTAGCGGGAGTCAGTGAGCAGTTCTTC.

V usage is TRBV6-1 and J usage is TRBJ2-3; D is undetermined. Germline V gene data show CDR1 as MNHNS and CDR2 as SASEGT. This CDR3 has 14 residues. V was pared by 2 bases and J by 3 bases, with 9 bases between. CDR3 nucleotide sequence: TGTGCCAGCAGTGAACAGAGAGCAACAGATACGCAGTATTTT. Translated: CASSEQRATDTQYF.

This clonotype appeared a few times. The genes are TRBV5-1 and TRBJ2-2; D gene uncertain. Trimming took off 4 bases at V and 3 bases at J, with 13 bases between the two ends. Germline CDR1 and CDR2: SGHRS and YFSETQ. CDR3 length: 15 amino acids. The CDR3 DNA follows: TGCGCCAGCAGCCGAACATGGTCGGACACCGGGGAGCTGTTTTTT. It codes for CASSRTWSDTGELFF. The full variable domain, with the rest looked up from reference TRBV5-1 and TRBJ2-2, is KAGVTQTPRYLIKTRGQQVTLSCSPISGHRSVSWYQQTPGQGLQFLFEYFSETQRNKGNFPGRFSGRQFSNSRSEMNVSTLELGDSALYLCASSRTWSDTGELFFGEGSRLTVL.

The V call is TRBV7-2, the J call TRBJ1-5; D might be TRBD1 (6 bases). The V end was cut by 5 bases, the J end by 9 bases, with 23 bases between. The CDR3 consists of 16 residues. The V gene's germline CDR1 is SGHTA and CDR2 FQGNSA. The chain's CDR3 is CASSPAPTGFLSPQHF. The CDR3 region has the DNA TGTGCCAGCAGCCCAGCCCCTACAGGGTTCTTATCGCCCCAGCATTTT.

This clonotype was counted a few times. V gene TRBV5-4 combines with J gene TRBJ2-1; TRBD2 is a possible D gene (5 bases). Germline-derived CDR1 and CDR2 are SGHNT and YYREEE (reference sequence). The CDR3 runs 15 residues. Trimming took 2 bases from V and 6 from J, leaving 15 bases between them. Here the CDR3 reads CASSLRGSRANEQFF. The CDR3 region has the DNA TGTGCCAGCAGCTTACGAGGGAGCCGGGCCAATGAGCAGTTCTTC.

V is TRBV27 and J is TRBJ1-2; D is uncertain. Trimming left V 5 bases short and J 7 bases short, with 11 bases between. This CDR3 spans 12 amino acids. In germline, CDR1 is MNHEY, CDR2 SMNVEV (reference sequence). The CDR3 spells CASSPLVGGYTF. CDR3 nucleotides: TGTGCCAGCAGTCCCCTGGTGGGTGGCTACACCTTC.

This clonotype came up a few times. J is TRBJ2-5 and V is TRBV6-1; 14 nucleotides align to TRBD2. Per the germline V gene, CDR1 is MNHNS and CDR2 is SASEGT. The CDR3 is 16 amino acids. Unmatched junction bases numbered 7, after V lost 5 bases and J lost 5 bases. DNA for the CDR3: TGTGCCAGCAGTCCCCAGGGACTAGCGGGAGCGGAGACCCAGTACTTC. Amino acid sequence: CASSPQGLAGAETQYF.

CDR3 bases: TGTGCCAGCTCACCTACGGACGGCGAGCGGGGGACCCAGTACTTC. This gives the protein CASSPTDGERGTQYF. This chain joins TRBV18 and TRBJ2-5; 7 nucleotides agree with TRBD2. Per germline, CDR1 KGHSH and CDR2 LQKENI. V lost 3 bases and J lost 7; bases outside the gene matches: 11. This CDR3 comprises 15 residues.